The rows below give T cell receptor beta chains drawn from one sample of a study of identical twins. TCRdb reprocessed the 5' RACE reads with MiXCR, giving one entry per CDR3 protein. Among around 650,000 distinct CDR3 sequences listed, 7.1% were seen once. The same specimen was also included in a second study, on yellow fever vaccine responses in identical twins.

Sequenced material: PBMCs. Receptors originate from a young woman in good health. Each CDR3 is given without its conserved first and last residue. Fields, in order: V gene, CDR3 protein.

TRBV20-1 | SARAGTGEETQY
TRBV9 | ASSSRLGTSAGMNEQF
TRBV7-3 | ASSLEAGAHNEQF
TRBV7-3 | ASSPLGVETQY
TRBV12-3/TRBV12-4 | ASSVTRAGHGYT
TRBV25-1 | ASSAVKANRGQMNTEAF
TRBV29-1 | SVGGLLIYEQY
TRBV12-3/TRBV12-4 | ASSLTAAGETQY
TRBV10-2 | ASSDFWDSTDTQY
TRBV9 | ASSVAWRGSGNTIY
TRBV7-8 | ASSPTARTEAF
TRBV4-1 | ASSSRPPGGDFADTQY
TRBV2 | ASSGDRGRDTQY
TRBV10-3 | AIGAGWETQY
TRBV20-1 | SVWGVMNTEAF
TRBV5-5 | ASSVRDTANYGYT
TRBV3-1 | ACSLGLAGYNEQF
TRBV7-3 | ASSPEAALYNEQF
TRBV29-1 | SVESGLAGTFSYNEQF
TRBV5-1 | ASSPEGSPDTQY
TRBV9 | ASSVPQGSVEAF
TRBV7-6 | ASSGNREYRVNEQF
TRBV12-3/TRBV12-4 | ASSSLTGEETQY
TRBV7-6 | ASSSWRNRTAYEQY
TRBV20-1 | SAHSGGASNEQF
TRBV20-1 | SAPRNQETQY
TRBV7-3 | ASSPGGGRGNEQF
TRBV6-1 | ASSRAASLTDTQY
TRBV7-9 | ASSLGVTGINEQF